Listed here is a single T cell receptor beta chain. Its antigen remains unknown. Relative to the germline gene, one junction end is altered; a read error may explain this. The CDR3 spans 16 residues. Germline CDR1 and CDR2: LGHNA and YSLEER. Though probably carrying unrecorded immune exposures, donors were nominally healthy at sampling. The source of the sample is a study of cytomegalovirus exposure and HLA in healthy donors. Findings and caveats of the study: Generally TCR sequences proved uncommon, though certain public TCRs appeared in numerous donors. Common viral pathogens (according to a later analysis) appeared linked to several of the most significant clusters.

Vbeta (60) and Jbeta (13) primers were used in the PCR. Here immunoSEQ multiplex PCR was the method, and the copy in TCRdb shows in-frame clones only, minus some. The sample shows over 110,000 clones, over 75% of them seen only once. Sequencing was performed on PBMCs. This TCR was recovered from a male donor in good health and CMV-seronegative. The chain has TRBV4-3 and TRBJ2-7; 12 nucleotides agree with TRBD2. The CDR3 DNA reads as TGCGCCAGCAGCCAAGGGCTAGCGGGGGGGTCCTACGAGCGGTACTTC. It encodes CASSQGLAGGSYERYF.